The rows below give T cell receptor beta chains drawn from one sample of a study of Graves' ophthalmopathy and Graves' hyperthyroidism. TCRdb redid the calling of the multiplex PCR reads with MiXCR, one entry per CDR3 protein. The sample carries about 370,000 distinct CDR3 sequences, about 18% recorded once. Material for sequencing was peripheral blood. The receptor source for this set is an adult woman with stable Graves' hyperthyroidism. Both conserved end residues are part of each CDR3. Fields, in order: V gene, CDR3 protein.

V gene: TRBV30
CDR3 protein: CAWSVQGAQNSPLHF

V gene: TRBV7-9
CDR3 protein: CASSMPGGELFF

V gene: TRBV7-2
CDR3 protein: CASSLEMVGETQYF

V gene: TRBV11-2
CDR3 protein: CASSPSGRALVAKNIKYF

V gene: TRBV6-5
CDR3 protein: CASSYNRRSSGNTIYF

V gene: TRBV28
CDR3 protein: CASSPSGLHGYTF

V gene: TRBV19
CDR3 protein: CASSIGSSGTPQHF

V gene: TRBV5-1
CDR3 protein: CASSPTSVETQYF

V gene: TRBV30
CDR3 protein: CAWRELAAGEQYF

V gene: TRBV30
CDR3 protein: CAWSVGNQETQYF

V gene: TRBV6-1
CDR3 protein: CASSENLVAGETQYF

V gene: TRBV12-5
CDR3 protein: CASGLALRGQRYDQYF